This T cell receptor (beta chain) comes out of a study of early T cells in non-severe SARS-CoV-2 infection. Points from the study as a whole: VDJdb-based matching was biased toward anti-spike CD8 responses and missed private and CD4 specificities.

Attached unique molecular identifiers marked individual cDNA molecules. A single record per CDR3 protein comes from TCRdb applying MiXCR to the 5' RACE reads. The sample yields 40,000 to 60,000 distinct CDR3 sequences, 6% to 8% seen once. In this sample, this clonotype turned up many times. Its specificity is unknown. The V and J ends lost 6 bases and 1 base, in that order; junction bases with no gene match: 6. This CDR3 is 15 amino acids long. Germline CDR1 reads LGHDT; CDR2 reads YNNKEL (reference sequence). The rearrangement links TRBV3-1 to TRBJ2-3; 8 bases are shared with TRBD2. The receptor was isolated from an adult who was a healthcare worker with PCR-confirmed SARS-CoV-2 infection or an uninfected control (not recorded which). The sample consisted of whole blood. CDR3 DNA sequence: TGTGCCAGCAGACGAGGACTAGCACGCACAGATACGCAGTATTTT. It translates to CASRRGLARTDTQYF.